This T cell receptor beta chain was identified during a study of human T cells and chemical hapten exposure. Specified time point: pre-sensitization, week 0. The treatment denotes: therapeutic diphenylcyclopropenone sensitization with weekly scalp DPC. Individual cDNA molecules had unique molecular identifiers attached to them by the library. TCRdb called the RACE reads again in MiXCR, with one record for every CDR3 protein. The repertoire holds more than 250,000 distinct CDR3 sequences, roughly 7.7% seen once, with 1.2% in the top ten. The length of the CDR3 is 14 residues. V dropped 0 bases and J dropped 2 bases, with 7 bases sitting between them. Germline lookup yields CDR1 MNHEY and CDR2 SVGAGI.

This TCR was sampled from a man aged 18 to 29 with alopecia areata. Some clones in this sample may be carry-over from other donors' samples. This sequence joins TRBV6-5 and TRBJ1-2; D not resolved. The specimen was whole blood, collected in connection with sensitization to the hapten diphenylcyclopropenone (DPC). In DNA, the CDR3 is TGTGCCAGCAGTTACTCTAGAGCGAACTATGGCTACACCTTC. This encodes CASSYSRANYGYTF.